One and the same sample provided the 22 T cell receptor beta chains below, sequenced in a study of response to subunit inactivated influenza vaccine. Using its own MiXCR run on the RT-PCR reads, TCRdb lists one record per CDR3 protein. The table includes fewer than 800,000 distinct CDR3 sequences, around 16% detected once. Sequences were derived from PBMCs from blood, sampled about 11 days after vaccination. The receptors were gathered from a man in his forties or fifties who received an inactivated influenza vaccine.

This clonotype has a count of ten or more. The CDR3 reads CASSQEKLQPGLAYEQYF. In nucleotides, the CDR3 is TGTGCCAGCAGCCAAGAAAAGCTACAACCGGGCCTAGCCTACGAGCAGTACTTC. The rearrangement uses TRBV4-2 and TRBJ2-7; no clear D. Germline loops: CDR1 LGHNA, CDR2 YNFKEQ. This CDR3 is built from 18 residues. V lost 0 bases, J lost 2 bases, and 20 bases lay in between.

This sequence joins TRBV19 and TRBJ2-7, with 10 bases lining up with TRBD1. The length of the CDR3 is 14 residues. V lost 3 bases and J lost 3; bases outside the gene matches: 2. Looked up from germline, CDR1 is LNHDA and CDR2 is SQIVND (reference sequence). The CDR3 loop reads CASSMGTGVYEQYF. The CDR3 DNA is TGTGCCAGTAGTATGGGGACAGGGGTCTACGAGCAGTACTTC. Supplemented by reference TRBV19 and TRBJ2-7, the full variable domain reads DGGITQSPKYLFRKEGQNVTLSCEQNLNHDAMYWYRQDPGQGLRLIYYSQIVNDFQKGDIAEGYSVSREKKESFPLTVTSAQKNPTAFYLCASSMGTGVYEQYFGPGTRLTVT.

This clonotype was counted between two and nine times. J is TRBJ2-5 and V is TRBV5-1; 11 bases are shared with TRBD2. CDR3 length: 15 residues. Trimming at V came to 2 bases and at J to 5 bases, leaving 5 bases not matched to a gene. Germline CDR1 SGHRS, CDR2 YFSETQ. The CDR3 DNA is TGCGCCAGCAGCTTTAGCGGGAGGGCCTATGAGACCCAGTACTTC. Translating it yields CASSFSGRAYETQYF.

The chain links TRBV7-2 to TRBJ1-5; D is perhaps TRBD1 (5 bases). V was pared by 5 bases and J by 0 bases, with 11 bases between. The CDR3 is 15 residues long. Looked up from germline, CDR1 is SGHTA and CDR2 is FQGNSA. The CDR3: CASSPSGFSNQPQHF. DNA of the CDR3: TGTGCCAGCAGCCCATCAGGGTTTAGCAATCAGCCCCAGCATTTT.

The chain carries TRBV27 and TRBJ2-7, with D hard to call. The CDR3 is 15 residues long. Trimming removed 3 bases from V and 6 bases from J, with 18 bases in between. Germline lookup yields CDR1 MNHEY and CDR2 SMNVEV (reference sequence). CDR3 in DNA: TGTGCCAGCAGTTTCGGCCTTGGAGCTGAGGCCGAGCAGTACTTC. It codes for CASSFGLGAEAEQYF.

This clonotype was recorded a few times. The chain couples TRBV15 to TRBJ2-3; D remains ambiguous. The CDR3 is 14 amino acids. In germline, CDR1 is LNHNV, CDR2 YYDKDF (reference sequence). The V and J ends lost 1 base and 3 bases respectively, with 8 bases between them. As DNA, the CDR3 is TGTGCCACCAGCAGAGGGACGGTGACAGATACGCAGTATTTT. This encodes CATSRGTVTDTQYF.

This clonotype was detected only a few times. The rearrangement uses TRBV6-1 and TRBJ2-3; the D is unclear. Germline values: CDR1 MNHNS, CDR2 SASEGT. The CDR3 contains 9 residues. V lost 3 bases, J lost 11 bases, and 3 bases lay in between. This CDR3 reads CASSDVQYF. In nucleotides, the CDR3 is TGTGCCAGCAGTGACGTGCAGTATTTT.

In this sample, this clonotype turned up once. The CDR3 sequence is CASSYPTGTGRTTEAFF. CDR3 sequence (DNA): TGTGCCAGCAGCTACCCGACTGGGACAGGGCGTACCACTGAAGCTTTCTTT. The rearrangement links TRBV5-4 to TRBJ1-1; 9 bases agree with TRBD1. This CDR3 has 17 amino acids. The V and J ends lost 3 bases and 4 bases, in that order; junction bases with no gene match: 13. Germline V CDR1 and CDR2: SGHNT, YYREEE (reference sequence).

The V gene is TRBV20-1, the J gene TRBJ2-1; 14 positions agree with TRBD2. Germline V gives CDR1 DFQATT, CDR2 SNEGSKA (reference sequence). The ends lost 3 bases at V and 1 base at J; junction bases unmatched: 5. CDR3 length equals 17 residues. The CDR3 region has the DNA TGCAGTGCTAGGACTAGCGGGAGGGCCGTTTCCTACAATGAGCAGTTCTTC. Its translation is CSARTSGRAVSYNEQFF.

This clonotype was counted between two and nine times. CDR3 amino acids: CASKWGGGSYNEQFF. The CDR3 nucleotides read TGTGCCAGCAAATGGGGGGGGGGATCCTACAATGAGCAGTTCTTC. The V call is TRBV27, the J call TRBJ2-1; TRBD2 matches at 7 bases. This CDR3 is built from 15 residues. The junction had 7 bases not matched to a gene; V was cut back by 7 bases and J by 1 base. Germline loops: CDR1 MNHEY, CDR2 SMNVEV (reference sequence).

CDR3 sequence (DNA): TGTGCCAGCAGCTTAGGTACCCCGGTCGTGGCCTACGAGCAGTACTTC. Amino acid sequence: CASSLGTPVVAYEQYF. This rearrangement joins TRBV7-2 to TRBJ2-7; D is uncertain. The CDR3 totals 16 residues. The germline CDR1 and CDR2 sequences are SGHTA and FQGNSA. The V end was cut by 1 base, the J end by 2 bases, with 15 bases between.

This clonotype was recorded many times. This chain uses TRBV5-5 with TRBJ1-4; 7 bases are shared with TRBD1. Unmatched junction bases numbered 4, after V lost 4 bases and J lost 4 bases. This CDR3 has 14 amino acids. The V gene's germline CDR1 is SGHKS and CDR2 YYEKEE (reference sequence). CDR3 nucleotide sequence: TGTGCCAGCAGCGGGGGACAGCTTAATGAAAAACTGTTTTTT. Amino acid sequence: CASSGGQLNEKLFF.

This clonotype was found a few times. The CDR3 loop is CASSQVENRRSQETQYF. The CDR3 nucleotides are TGTGCCAGCAGCCAAGTAGAGAACAGGCGATCTCAAGAGACCCAGTACTTC. This chain links TRBV4-2 with TRBJ2-5; possibly TRBD1 for D (5 bases). The CDR3 runs to 17 residues. Germline V gene lookup returns CDR1 LGHNA and CDR2 YNFKEQ. Trimming took off 1 base at V and 2 bases at J, with 17 bases between the two ends.

This sequence joins TRBV19 and TRBJ2-2; no clear D. The ends were cut back, 3 bases at V and 4 bases at J, with 9 bases in the middle. The CDR3 contains 14 residues. From germline, CDR1 is LNHDA and CDR2 SQIVND (reference sequence). The CDR3 DNA is TGTGCCAGTAGTATTGGCTACCTCACCGGGGAGCTGTTTTTT. Translation: CASSIGYLTGELFF.

The V call is TRBV6-2 or TRBV6-3, the J call TRBJ2-3, with TRBD1 matching over 9 bases. The CDR3 is 16 residues long. Germline V gene sequence: CDR1 MNHEY, CDR2 SVGEGT. V lost 6 bases and J lost 2; bases outside the gene matches: 9. CDR3 region: CASSPGQGTSTDTQYF. The CDR3, as DNA: TGTGCCAGCAGCCCGGGACAGGGAACATCCACAGATACGCAGTATTTT.

This clonotype was detected only a few times. This chain joins TRBV6-1 and TRBJ2-3; TRBD1 might be the D (5 bases). CDR3 length: 14 residues. The germline V gene encodes CDR1 MNHNS and CDR2 SASEGT. The V end lost 6 bases, the J end lost 4 bases, and 14 bases lay between the germline ends. The CDR3 sequence: CASRITWGADTQYF. The CDR3 coding sequence is TGTGCCAGCAGGATTACCTGGGGCGCAGATACGCAGTATTTT.

Here the CDR3 DNA reads TGTGCCAGCAGCTTGGAGTTCAGGTCAGCAGGGAAACTGTTTTTT. Amino acid sequence: CASSLEFRSAGKLFF. V is TRBV5-5 and J is TRBJ1-4; tentatively, D is TRBD1 (5 bases). The CDR3 runs to 15 residues. Germline V CDR1 and CDR2: SGHKS, YYEKEE (reference sequence). V lost 0 bases and J 11 bases, leaving 17 bases between the germline ends.

This clonotype was counted between two and nine times. This sequence joins TRBV21-1 and TRBJ2-7; the DNA was not used to check the table's D call, TRBD2. TRBV21-1 is a pseudogene segment. This CDR3 is 15 amino acids long. CDR3 in amino acids: CASSKGSRGRYEQYF. The CDR3 nucleotides are TGTGCCAGCAGCAAAGGTTCGCGAGGGAGGTACGAGCAGTACTTC.

In this sample, this clonotype turned up once. The chain employs TRBV30 and TRBJ2-3, with a weak D call TRBD1 (5 bases). V shed 4 bases and J shed 1 base, with 9 bases lying between them. Germline V CDR1 and CDR2: GTSNPN, SVGIG (reference sequence). CDR3 length: 13 residues. As DNA, the CDR3 is TGTGCCTGGACTGTCAGGGGCACAGATACGCAGTATTTT. Its translation is CAWTVRGTDTQYF.

The genes are TRBV9 and TRBJ2-3; D is uncertain. This CDR3 has 16 amino acids. V was cut by 0 bases and J by 0 bases, with 11 bases left in between. In germline, CDR1 is SGDLS, CDR2 YYNGEE. The CDR3 reads CASSVGPHLSTDTQYF. The CDR3 nucleotides are TGTGCCAGCAGCGTAGGACCACATCTTAGCACAGATACGCAGTATTTT. Full variable domain (rest looked up from reference TRBV9 and TRBJ2-3): DSGVTQTPKHLITATGQRVTLRCSPRSGDLSVYWYQQSLDQGLQFLIQYYNGEERAKGNILERFSAQQFPDLHSELNLSSLELGDSALYFCASSVGPHLSTDTQYFGPGTRLTVL.

The V and J genes are TRBV20-1 and TRBJ2-1; D might be TRBD2 (5 bases). This CDR3 spans 14 amino acids. V was cut by 5 bases and J by 6 bases, with 17 bases left in between. In germline, CDR1 is DFQATT, CDR2 SNEGSKA (reference sequence). The CDR3 DNA follows: TGCAGTGCTGCCTCACCAACGGGATCCAATGAGCAGTTCTTC. It specifies CSAASPTGSNEQFF.

This clonotype was seen ten or more times. A junction end diverges from the germline sequence, so it may reflect a read error. Here the CDR3 reads CASSLEENTEAFF. CDR3 bases: TGTGCCAGCAGCTTAGAGGAGAACACTGAAGCTTTCTTT. The chain couples TRBV12-3 or TRBV12-4 to TRBJ1-1; D unresolved. This CDR3 has 13 amino acids.